Presented here are 14 T cell receptor beta chains from one specimen sequenced in a study of OX40 agonist ivuxolimab in advanced cancers. TCRdb keeps only in-frame clones here, not all; method: immunoSEQ multiplex PCR. The sample has 55,000 to 75,000 clones, around 90% seen once; the top ten hold about 2.1%. The starting material was CD4+ or CD8+ T cells sorted from blood, obtained in a trial of the OX40 agonist ivuxolimab. These receptors were collected from an adult with an advanced solid tumor such as melanoma, head and neck, liver or kidney cancer.

This chain joins TRBV7-2 and TRBJ2-3; D perhaps matches TRBD1 (5 bases). Germline CDR1 is SGHTA and CDR2 is FQGNSA. V was cut by 4 bases and J by 4 bases, with 15 bases left in between. The CDR3 has 15 residues. This chain's CDR3 is CASSYGWGAADTQYF. CDR3 nucleotides: TGTGCCAGCAGCTACGGGTGGGGCGCGGCAGATACGCAGTATTTT.

The chain carries TRBV18 and TRBJ2-2; 8 nucleotides line up with TRBD1. V was pared by 3 bases and J by 1 base, with 4 bases of the junction left unmatched. In germline, CDR1 is KGHSH, CDR2 LQKENI. The CDR3 spans 16 residues. CDR3 nucleotide sequence: TGTGCCAGCTCACCGGACAGGGTGGGGAACACCGGGGAGCTGTTTTTT. Translation gives CASSPDRVGNTGELFF.

The chain combines TRBV6-1 with TRBJ1-3; D is undetermined. The V end lost 1 base, the J end lost 0 bases, and 10 bases lay between the germline ends. The CDR3 sequence is 16 residues long. CDR1 and CDR2 (germline): MNHNS, SASEGT. The CDR3 sequence is CASSEDLTASGNTIYF. CDR3 DNA sequence: TGTGCCAGCAGTGAAGACTTGACGGCCTCTGGAAACACCATATATTTT.

The chain uses TRBV6-1 and TRBJ2-3, with D hard to call. Germline V lookup: CDR1 MNHNS, CDR2 SASEGT. CDR3 length: 16 amino acids. V dropped 4 bases and J dropped 2 bases, with 16 bases sitting between them. The CDR3 protein is CASSASRSQDTDTQYF. Here the CDR3 DNA reads TGTGCCAGCAGTGCTTCGAGGAGCCAAGACACAGATACGCAGTATTTT.

This chain uses TRBV28 with TRBJ1-5, with TRBD1 as a possible D gene (5 bases). The CDR3 totals 16 residues. Germline-derived CDR1 and CDR2 are MDHEN and SYDVKM. V dropped 5 bases and J dropped 2 bases, with 16 bases sitting between them. The CDR3 DNA is TGTGCCAGCAGTCCCGGCCGCAGGGCGGGCAATCAGCCCCAGCATTTT. It is translated as CASSPGRRAGNQPQHF. The variable domain in full, with the rest retrieved from reference TRBV28 and TRBJ1-5, is DVKVTQSSRYLVKRTGEKVFLECVQDMDHENMFWYRQDPGLGLRLIYFSYDVKMKEKGDIPEGYSVSREKKERFSLILESASTNQTSMYLCASSPGRRAGNQPQHFGDGTRLSIL.

This clone was observed once. The chain is built from TRBV19 and TRBJ1-1; no definite D call. CDR1 and CDR2 (germline): LNHDA, SQIVND (reference sequence). Between the trimmed V and J ends, which lost 10 bases and 1 base, there was a span of 16 bases. CDR3 size: 14 residues. In DNA, the CDR3 is TGTGCCACGGCCGAGAGACACGGGAACACTGAAGCTTTCTTT. This encodes CATAERHGNTEAFF. The full variable domain, its missing parts supplied by reference TRBV19 and TRBJ1-1, is DGGITQSPKYLFRKEGQNVTLSCEQNLNHDAMYWYRQDPGQGLRLIYYSQIVNDFQKGDIAEGYSVSREKKESFPLTVTSAQKNPTAFYLCATAERHGNTEAFFGQGTRLTVV.

This rearrangement joins TRBV5-1 to TRBJ1-2, with 7 bases that match TRBD1. The CDR3 contains 13 residues. Germline CDR1 and CDR2: SGHRS and YFSETQ. With 0 bases clipped from V and 4 bases from J, the junction kept 0 bases outside the gene matches. The CDR3 nucleotides are TGCGCCAGCAGCTTGGGGACAGGCTATGGCTACACCTTC. Protein: CASSLGTGYGYTF.

This rearrangement joins TRBV5-4 to TRBJ2-5, with D uncertain. The V end lost 2 bases, the J end lost 2 bases, and 10 bases lay between the germline ends. Germline V lookup: CDR1 SGHNT, CDR2 YYREEE (reference sequence). This CDR3 comprises 14 residues. The CDR3 DNA reads TGTGCCAGCAGCTTCCCTTTGGGACAAGAGACCCAGTACTTC. Translated: CASSFPLGQETQYF.

This chain links TRBV7-9 with TRBJ1-3; no clear D. Per the germline V gene, CDR1 is SEHNR and CDR2 is FQNEAQ (reference sequence). Trimming shortened V by 1 base and J by 0 bases, and 13 bases separated the two germline ends. CDR3 size: 17 residues. CDR3 sequence reads: CASSLGSSLFSGNTIYF. The CDR3 DNA is TGTGCCAGCAGCTTAGGGTCTTCTTTATTCTCTGGAAACACCATATATTTT.

The chain joins TRBV5-4 to TRBJ2-7; 14 bases are shared with TRBD2. CDR1 and CDR2 from the germline V gene are SGHNT and YYREEE (reference sequence). The CDR3 is made up of 16 amino acids. J lost 4 bases, V lost 3 bases, and 6 bases had no gene match. The CDR3, as DNA: TGTGCCAGCAGCTCCGGACTAGCGGGGGGTAGATACGAGCAGTACTTC. Amino acid sequence: CASSSGLAGGRYEQYF.

V usage is TRBV6-5 and J usage is TRBJ1-2, with unresolved D. Germline V gene data show CDR1 as MNHEY and CDR2 as SVGAGI. The germline V and J ends were trimmed by 7 bases and 0 bases, with 6 bases remaining between them. The CDR3 covers 12 residues. The CDR3, as DNA: TGTGCCAGCAACAGAGCTAACTATGGCTACACCTTC. This codes for CASNRANYGYTF.

The DNA of the CDR3 is TGCGCCAGCAGTCGAGACACCAACTCCTACGAGCAGTACTTC. Translated, it gives CASSRDTNSYEQYF. This chain joins TRBV5-1 and TRBJ2-7, with unresolved D. This CDR3 is 14 amino acids long. V was cut by 5 bases and J by 0 bases, with 12 bases left in between. Germline CDR1 reads SGHRS; CDR2 reads YFSETQ. The whole variable domain, remainder taken from reference TRBV5-1 and TRBJ2-7, is KAGVTQTPRYLIKTRGQQVTLSCSPISGHRSVSWYQQTPGQGLQFLFEYFSETQRNKGNFPGRFSGRQFSNSRSEMNVSTLELGDSALYLCASSRDTNSYEQYFGPGTRLTVT.

About this clone itself: This CDR3 is also generated by other DNA sequences in the sample. This chain connects TRBV7-8 to TRBJ1-5, with 10 bases matching TRBD1. The CDR3 runs 15 residues. Germline CDR1 SGHVS, CDR2 FQNEAQ. Trimming removed 3 bases from V and 2 bases from J; junction bases left unmatched: 1. CDR3 DNA: TGTGCCAGCAGCTTCGGGACAGGGGGCAATCAGCCCCAGCATTTT. Protein sequence: CASSFGTGGNQPQHF. Complete variable domain (other parts from reference TRBV7-8 and TRBJ1-5): GAGVSQSPRYKVAKRGQDVALRCDPISGHVSLFWYQQALGQGPEFLTYFQNEAQLDKSGLPSDRFFAERPEGSVSTLKIQRTQQEDSAVYLCASSFGTGGNQPQHFGDGTRLSIL.

The V call is TRBV18, the J call TRBJ2-7, with 9 bases fitting TRBD1. The CDR3 totals 16 residues. V lost 0 bases, J lost 0 bases, and 3 bases stayed unmatched. CDR1 KGHSH and CDR2 LQKENI come from the germline V gene. The CDR3 here is CASSPPVTGGSYEQYF. CDR3 bases: TGTGCCAGCTCACCACCGGTGACAGGGGGCTCCTACGAGCAGTACTTC.